The 20 T cell receptor beta chains presented below share a single source sample, sequenced in a study of shared clonotypes between healthy human individuals. TCRdb's table, derived via immunoSEQ multiplex PCR, lists solely in-frame clones and lacks some. The data show roughly 320,000 clones, roughly 91% seen once. Sequenced material: memory CD8+ T cells sorted from blood. Documented subset: CD45RO+ cells pooled with CCR7-negative TemRA cells. Receptor source: a man younger than 35 in good health.

This clone was found once. V gene TRBV2 combines with J gene TRBJ2-7, with TRBD1 matching 7 bases. CDR1 SNHLY and CDR2 FYNNEI come from the germline V gene. There are 15 residues in the CDR3. With V trimmed by 2 bases and J by 2 bases, 6 bases remained unmatched. CDR3 residues: CASSEFRQGAYEQYF. CDR3 DNA: TGTGCCAGCAGTGAATTCAGGCAGGGGGCCTACGAGCAGTACTTC. Together with reference TRBV2 and TRBJ2-7, the CDR3 gives the full variable domain: EPEVTQTPSHQVTQMGQEVILRCVPISNHLYFYWYRQILGQKVEFLVSFYNNEISEKSEIFDDQFSVERPDGSNFTLKIRSTKLEDSAMYFCASSEFRQGAYEQYFGPGTRLTVT.

The genes are TRBV6-5 and TRBJ1-2; possibly TRBD1 for D (5 bases). V gave up 7 bases and J gave up 0 bases, with 9 bases separating them. CDR1 is MNHEY and CDR2 is SVGAGI in the germline V gene. The CDR3 is made up of 13 amino acids. The CDR3 DNA reads TGTGCCAGCAATGACAGAGCTAACTATGGCTACACCTTC. Its protein product is CASNDRANYGYTF.

The genes are TRBV5-1 and TRBJ2-3; D perhaps matches TRBD2 (7 bases). V was clipped by 0 bases and J by 2 bases, with 22 bases between them. The CDR3 runs to 19 residues. Germline V gives CDR1 SGHRS, CDR2 YFSETQ. CDR3 protein: CASSLGYGGGEGNTDTQYF. In nucleotides, the CDR3 is TGCGCCAGCAGCTTGGGCTATGGCGGGGGCGAGGGTAACACAGATACGCAGTATTTT.

This chain joins TRBV27 and TRBJ2-2; D is unresolved. Germline V gives CDR1 MNHEY, CDR2 SMNVEV (reference sequence). Trimming removed 9 bases from V and 5 bases from J, with 7 bases in between. There are 11 residues in the CDR3. The CDR3 DNA sequence: TGTGCCAGACGAGTAACCGGGGAGCTGTTTTTT. Translating it yields CARRVTGELFF.

V usage is TRBV5-4 and J usage is TRBJ1-5; D unresolved. CDR3 length: 16 amino acids. Between the trimmed V and J ends, which lost 3 bases and 4 bases, there was a span of 17 bases. CDR1 is SGHNT, CDR2 YYREEE, per germline (reference sequence). The CDR3: CASSYKVTAGNQPQHF. The CDR3 nucleotides read TGTGCCAGCAGCTATAAGGTGACGGCAGGTAATCAGCCCCAGCATTTT.

This chain uses TRBV5-4 with TRBJ1-2, with D possibly TRBD1 on 6 matching bases. Trimming took off 0 bases at V and 5 bases at J, with 11 bases between the two ends. This CDR3 has 14 residues. CDR1 and CDR2 (germline): SGHNT, YYREEE (reference sequence). The CDR3 loop is CASSLVGQGYGYTF. The CDR3 bases are TGTGCCAGCAGCTTGGTTGGGCAGGGGTATGGCTACACCTTC. Using reference TRBV5-4 and TRBJ1-2 for the parts outside the CDR3, the full variable domain is ETGVTQSPTHLIKTRGQQVTLRCSSQSGHNTVSWYQQALGQGPQFIFQYYREEENGRGNFPPRFSGLQFPNYSSELNVNALELDDSALYLCASSLVGQGYGYTFGSGTRLTVV.

V and J are TRBV28 and TRBJ1-6, with D unclear. Germline CDR1 MDHEN, CDR2 SYDVKM. The CDR3 consists of 11 residues. V was cut by 5 bases and J by 7 bases, with 3 bases left in between. For the CDR3, the DNA is TGTGCCAGCAGTGCGAATTCACCCCTCCACTTT. Translation gives CASSANSPLHF.

The CDR3 protein is CASSPKGLAGLRNEQFF. The CDR3, as DNA: TGTGCCAGCAGCCCAAAGGGACTAGCGGGGCTGCGTAATGAGCAGTTCTTC. The chain joins TRBV5-6 to TRBJ2-1; TRBD2 aligns across 13 bases. The germline V gene encodes CDR1 SGHDT and CDR2 YYEEEE. V trimming: 4 bases; J trimming: 7 bases; junction bases outside the gene matches: 11. The CDR3 length is 17 residues.

The chain joins TRBV29-1 to TRBJ2-1; 10 bases match TRBD2. V gave up 5 bases and J gave up 7 bases; unmatched junction bases: 8. The length of the CDR3 is 14 residues. Germline V CDR1 and CDR2: SQVTM, ANQGSEA. The CDR3 spells CSVLGTSEWNEQFF. CDR3 coding DNA: TGCAGCGTTTTAGGGACTAGCGAATGGAATGAGCAGTTCTTC.

The chain uses TRBV10-1 and TRBJ2-2; D not certain. The CDR3 is 16 residues long. V was trimmed by 3 bases and J by 1 base, leaving 12 bases between them. Germline loops: CDR1 WNHNN, CDR2 SYGVQD (reference sequence). This CDR3 reads CASSDVGAENTGELFF. CDR3 DNA: TGCGCCAGCAGTGATGTAGGTGCAGAGAACACCGGGGAGCTGTTTTTT.

This chain links TRBV7-8 with TRBJ2-7; 7 nucleotides align to TRBD2. Trimming removed 3 bases from V and 3 bases from J; junction bases left unmatched: 2. Germline-derived CDR1 and CDR2 are SGHVS and FQNEAQ. The CDR3 extends over 13 amino acids. The CDR3 is CASSFERDYEQYF. CDR3 nucleotide sequence: TGTGCCAGCAGCTTTGAGCGGGACTACGAGCAGTACTTC.

This chain links TRBV27 with TRBJ1-3; possible D gene TRBD1, 5 bases. This CDR3 spans 15 amino acids. Between the trimmed V and J ends, which lost 5 bases and 0 bases, there was a span of 11 bases. Looked up from germline, CDR1 is MNHEY and CDR2 is SMNVEV (reference sequence). CDR3 amino acids: CASSLDTNSGNTIYF. CDR3 in DNA: TGTGCCAGCAGTCTGGACACAAACTCTGGAAACACCATATATTTT.

V is TRBV5-4 and J is TRBJ2-7; no clear D. CDR3 length equals 15 residues. Trimming took off 0 bases at V and 0 bases at J, with 10 bases between the two ends. CDR1 is SGHNT and CDR2 is YYREEE in the germline V gene (reference sequence). The CDR3 sequence: CASSLDLDLSYEQYF. The DNA of the CDR3 is TGTGCCAGCAGCTTGGATCTGGATCTCTCCTACGAGCAGTACTTC.

This chain uses TRBV2 with TRBJ1-6, with 10 bases fitting TRBD1. V lost 6 bases and J lost 8; bases outside the gene matches: 4. Germline CDR1 and CDR2: SNHLY and FYNNEI. The CDR3 has 14 amino acids. The CDR3 here is CASRGGQGYSPLHF. The CDR3 nucleotides read TGTGCCAGCAGAGGGGGACAGGGGTATTCACCCCTCCACTTT. The full variable domain, with the rest looked up from reference TRBV2 and TRBJ1-6, is EPEVTQTPSHQVTQMGQEVILRCVPISNHLYFYWYRQILGQKVEFLVSFYNNEISEKSEIFDDQFSVERPDGSNFTLKIRSTKLEDSAMYFCASRGGQGYSPLHFGNGTRLTVT.

V and J are TRBV10-3 and TRBJ2-3, with D uncertain. CDR3 length: 13 residues. The germline V gene has CDR1 ENHRY and CDR2 SYGVKD. V was clipped by 7 bases and J by 4 bases, with 12 bases between them. The CDR3 loop reads CAITGERPDTQYF. The DNA for the CDR3 is TGTGCCATCACCGGTGAAAGACCAGATACGCAGTATTTT.

This clone was seen a single time. The CDR3 coding sequence is TGTGCCAGCACCTACCTCTTAATGGCGGGGGGAAGCACAGATACGCAGTATTTT. This translates into CASTYLLMAGGSTDTQYF. V gene TRBV5-4 combines with J gene TRBJ2-3; the match to TRBD2 covers 8 bases. Germline V gives CDR1 SGHNT, CDR2 YYREEE (reference sequence). Trimming took 6 bases from V and 0 from J; bases not matched to a gene: 15. CDR3 length: 18 residues.

The gene calls are TRBV6-1 and TRBJ2-4; D gene ambiguous. In germline, CDR1 is MNHNS, CDR2 SASEGT. The ends were cut back, 0 bases at V and 0 bases at J, with 6 bases in the middle. The CDR3 totals 15 residues. CDR3 nucleotides: TGTGCCAGCAGTGAAGCAGGGTTAGCCAAAAACATTCAGTACTTC. Translation: CASSEAGLAKNIQYF.

This chain joins TRBV30 and TRBJ1-2, with TRBD1 matching 10 bases. V gave up 0 bases and J gave up 8 bases; unmatched junction bases: 30. Germline V lookup: CDR1 GTSNPN, CDR2 SVGIG (reference sequence). The CDR3 is 22 residues long. CDR3 in amino acids: CAWSVYEVVEGTGEVPGSGYTF. The CDR3 coding sequence is TGTGCCTGGAGTGTATATGAGGTGGTTGAGGGGACAGGGGAAGTTCCCGGCTCGGGCTACACCTTC.

The chain has TRBV4-1 and TRBJ1-2; D gene unclear. CDR1 is MGHRA, CDR2 YSYEKL, per germline. V lost 2 bases, J lost 7 bases, and 11 bases lay in between. The CDR3 sequence is 13 residues long. The CDR3 DNA is TGCGCCAGCAGCCAATGGGGTTTTGGTGGCTACACCTTC. This gives the protein CASSQWGFGGYTF.

V usage is TRBV7-8 and J usage is TRBJ2-7; 15 positions match TRBD2. CDR3 length equals 16 residues. V gave up 5 bases and J gave up 1 base; unmatched junction bases: 3. Germline V gene data show CDR1 as SGHVS and CDR2 as FQNEAQ. The CDR3 sequence: CASSGTSGGPSYEQYF. The CDR3 DNA reads TGTGCCAGCAGCGGGACTAGCGGGGGGCCATCCTACGAGCAGTACTTC.